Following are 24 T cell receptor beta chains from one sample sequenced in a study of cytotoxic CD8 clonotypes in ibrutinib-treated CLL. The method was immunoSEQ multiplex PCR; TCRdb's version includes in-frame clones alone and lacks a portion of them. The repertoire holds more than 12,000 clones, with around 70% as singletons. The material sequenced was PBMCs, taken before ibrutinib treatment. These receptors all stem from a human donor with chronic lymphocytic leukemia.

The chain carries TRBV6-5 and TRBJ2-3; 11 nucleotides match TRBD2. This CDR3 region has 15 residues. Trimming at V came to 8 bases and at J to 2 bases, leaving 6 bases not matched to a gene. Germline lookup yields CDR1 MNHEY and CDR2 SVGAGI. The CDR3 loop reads CASGGTSGTTDTQYF. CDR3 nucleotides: TGTGCCAGCGGTGGGACTAGCGGAACCACAGATACGCAGTATTTT.

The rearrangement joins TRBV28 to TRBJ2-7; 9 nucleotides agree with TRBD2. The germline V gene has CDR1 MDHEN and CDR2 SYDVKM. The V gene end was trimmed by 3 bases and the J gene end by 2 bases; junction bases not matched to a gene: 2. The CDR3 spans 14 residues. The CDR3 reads CASSLGLAPYEQYF. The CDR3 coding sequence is TGTGCCAGCAGTTTGGGACTAGCCCCCTACGAGCAGTACTTC.

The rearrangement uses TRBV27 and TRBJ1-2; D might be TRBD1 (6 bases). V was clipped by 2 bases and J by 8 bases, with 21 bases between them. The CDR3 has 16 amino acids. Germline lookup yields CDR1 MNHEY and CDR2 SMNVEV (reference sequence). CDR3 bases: TGTGCCAGCAGTTTAATCGCCCAGGGGCCCCCGGAGGGCTACACCTTC. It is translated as CASSLIAQGPPEGYTF.

CDR3 DNA sequence: TGTGCCAGCAGCTTAGCGGGGGTCTACGAGCAGTACTTC. This translates into CASSLAGVYEQYF. The chain is built from TRBV7-9 and TRBJ2-7, with D perhaps being TRBD1 or TRBD2 (5 bases each). The CDR3 covers 13 residues. Per the germline V gene, CDR1 is SEHNR and CDR2 is FQNEAQ (reference sequence). The V gene lost 0 bases and the J gene lost 3 bases, with 6 bases spanning the gap.

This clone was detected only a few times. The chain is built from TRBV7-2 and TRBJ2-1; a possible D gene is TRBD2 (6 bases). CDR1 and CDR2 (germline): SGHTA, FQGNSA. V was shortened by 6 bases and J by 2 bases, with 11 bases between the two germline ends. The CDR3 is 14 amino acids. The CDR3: CASRWGGAYNEQFF. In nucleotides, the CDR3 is TGTGCCAGCAGGTGGGGCGGGGCCTACAATGAGCAGTTCTTC.

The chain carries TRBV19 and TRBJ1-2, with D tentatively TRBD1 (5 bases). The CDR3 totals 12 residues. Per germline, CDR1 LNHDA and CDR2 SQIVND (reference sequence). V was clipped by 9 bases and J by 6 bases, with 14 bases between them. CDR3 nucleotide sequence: TGTGCCAGCCTGGGGGGGATCGATGGCTACACCTTC. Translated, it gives CASLGGIDGYTF.

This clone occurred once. The CDR3 DNA follows: TGTGCCAGCAGCCCAGGGACAGGGGGCGGAAAACTGTTTTTT. This encodes CASSPGTGGGKLFF. The chain is built from TRBV28 and TRBJ1-4, with TRBD1 identical over 12 bases. The germline V gene has CDR1 MDHEN and CDR2 SYDVKM. The CDR3 has 14 residues. V lost 6 bases, J lost 10 bases, and 6 bases stayed unmatched.

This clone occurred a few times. CDR3 amino acids: CASSPARDTPQYF. For the CDR3, the DNA is TGTGCCAGCAGCCCCGCCCGGGACACCCCCCAGTACTTC. This sequence joins TRBV7-6 and TRBJ2-5, with D possibly being TRBD1 (6 bases). Per the germline V gene, CDR1 is SGHVS and CDR2 is FNYEAQ. Trimming pared 5 bases from V and 9 bases from J, leaving 16 bases between. The CDR3 has 13 residues.

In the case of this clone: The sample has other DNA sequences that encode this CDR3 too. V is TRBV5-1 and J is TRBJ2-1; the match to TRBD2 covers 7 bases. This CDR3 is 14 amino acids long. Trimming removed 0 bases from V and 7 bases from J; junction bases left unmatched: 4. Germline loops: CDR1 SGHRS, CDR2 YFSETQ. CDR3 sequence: CASSLAGLVNEQFF. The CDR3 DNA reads TGCGCCAGCAGCTTGGCCGGACTAGTGAATGAGCAGTTCTTC.

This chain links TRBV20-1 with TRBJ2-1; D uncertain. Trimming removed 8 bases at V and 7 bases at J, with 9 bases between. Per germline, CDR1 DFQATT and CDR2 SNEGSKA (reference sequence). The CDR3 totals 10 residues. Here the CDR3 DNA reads TGCAGTTCCCTCGGGAATGAGCAGTTCTTC. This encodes CSSLGNEQFF.

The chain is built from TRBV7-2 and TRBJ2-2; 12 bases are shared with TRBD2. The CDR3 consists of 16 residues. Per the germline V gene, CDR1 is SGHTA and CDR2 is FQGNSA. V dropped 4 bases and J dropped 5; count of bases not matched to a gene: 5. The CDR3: CASSSWTSGDTGELFF. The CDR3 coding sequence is TGTGCCAGCAGCTCTTGGACTAGCGGGGATACCGGGGAGCTGTTTTTT.

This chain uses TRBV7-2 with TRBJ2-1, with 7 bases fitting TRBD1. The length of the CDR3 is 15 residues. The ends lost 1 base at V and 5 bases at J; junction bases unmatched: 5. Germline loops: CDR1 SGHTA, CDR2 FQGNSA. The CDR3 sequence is CASSLGQGDNNEQFF. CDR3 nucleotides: TGTGCCAGCAGCTTAGGTCAGGGGGACAACAATGAGCAGTTCTTC.

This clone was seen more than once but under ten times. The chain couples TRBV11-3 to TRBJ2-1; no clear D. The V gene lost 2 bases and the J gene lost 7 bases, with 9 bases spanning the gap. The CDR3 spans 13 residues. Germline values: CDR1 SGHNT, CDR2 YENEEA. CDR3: CASSLRDPNEQFF. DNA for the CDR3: TGTGCCAGCAGCTTAAGGGATCCTAATGAGCAGTTCTTC. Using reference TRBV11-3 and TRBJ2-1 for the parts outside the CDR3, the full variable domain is EAGVVQSPRYKIIEKKQPVAFWCNPISGHNTLYWYLQNLGQGPELLIRYENEEAVDDSQLPKDRFSAERLKGVDSTLKIQPAELGDSAVYLCASSLRDPNEQFFGPGTRLTVL.

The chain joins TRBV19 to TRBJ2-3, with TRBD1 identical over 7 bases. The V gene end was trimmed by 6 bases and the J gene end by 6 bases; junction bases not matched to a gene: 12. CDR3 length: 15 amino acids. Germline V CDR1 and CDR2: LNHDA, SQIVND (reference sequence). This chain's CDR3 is CASSPWDRQGDTQYF. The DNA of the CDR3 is TGTGCCAGTAGCCCCTGGGACAGACAAGGGGATACGCAGTATTTT.

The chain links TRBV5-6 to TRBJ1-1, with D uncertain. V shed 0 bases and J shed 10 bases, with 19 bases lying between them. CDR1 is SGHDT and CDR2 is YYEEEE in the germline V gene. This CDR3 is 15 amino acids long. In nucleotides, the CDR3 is TGTGCCAGCAGCTTGGGCTGGGGTCAGAGGACTTCAGCTTTCTTT. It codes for CASSLGWGQRTSAFF.

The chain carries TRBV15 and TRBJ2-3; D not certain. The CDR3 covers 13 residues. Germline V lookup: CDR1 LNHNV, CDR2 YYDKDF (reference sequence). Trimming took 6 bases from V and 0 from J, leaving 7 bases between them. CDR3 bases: TGTGCCACCAGGCCAGCTAGCACAGATACGCAGTATTTT. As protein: CATRPASTDTQYF.

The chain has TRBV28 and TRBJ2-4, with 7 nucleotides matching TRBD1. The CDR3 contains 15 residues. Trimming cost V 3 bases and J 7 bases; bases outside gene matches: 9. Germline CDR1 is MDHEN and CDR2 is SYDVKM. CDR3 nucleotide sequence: TGTGCCAGCAGTTTCCCATGGACAGGCCACAACATTCAGTACTTC. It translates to CASSFPWTGHNIQYF.

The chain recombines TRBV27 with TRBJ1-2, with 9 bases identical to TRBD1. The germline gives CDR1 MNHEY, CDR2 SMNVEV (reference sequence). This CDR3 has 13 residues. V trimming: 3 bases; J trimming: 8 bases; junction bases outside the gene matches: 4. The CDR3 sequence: CASSFQDRGGYTF. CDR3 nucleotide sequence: TGTGCCAGCAGTTTCCAGGACAGGGGCGGCTACACCTTC.

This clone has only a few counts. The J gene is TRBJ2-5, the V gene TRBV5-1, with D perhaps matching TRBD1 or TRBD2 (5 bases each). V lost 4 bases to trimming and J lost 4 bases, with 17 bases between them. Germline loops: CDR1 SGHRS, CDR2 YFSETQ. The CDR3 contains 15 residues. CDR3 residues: CASSPGTPRGETQYF. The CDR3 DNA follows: TGCGCCAGCAGCCCCGGGACCCCTAGAGGAGAGACCCAGTACTTC.

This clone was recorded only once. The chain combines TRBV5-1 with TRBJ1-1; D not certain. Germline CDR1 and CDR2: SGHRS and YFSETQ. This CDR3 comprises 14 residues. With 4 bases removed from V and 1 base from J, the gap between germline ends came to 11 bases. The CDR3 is CASSRNPGNTEAFF. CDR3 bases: TGCGCCAGCAGCCGGAACCCCGGGAACACTGAAGCTTTCTTT.

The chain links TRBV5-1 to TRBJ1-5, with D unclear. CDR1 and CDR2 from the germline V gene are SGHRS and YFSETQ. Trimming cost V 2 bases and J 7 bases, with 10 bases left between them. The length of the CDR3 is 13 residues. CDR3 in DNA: TGCGCCAGCAGCTTTTCGGCGGGCCAGCCCCAGCATTTT. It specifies CASSFSAGQPQHF.

The CDR3 sequence is CATKTSGSGDEQFF. DNA for the CDR3: TGTGCCACCAAAACTAGCGGGAGCGGCGATGAGCAGTTCTTC. The gene calls are TRBV6-1 and TRBJ2-1, with 11 bases fitting TRBD2. Germline V lookup: CDR1 MNHNS, CDR2 SASEGT. The CDR3 loop spans 14 amino acids. V shed 10 bases, J shed 8 bases, and the junction held 10 bases outside the gene matches.

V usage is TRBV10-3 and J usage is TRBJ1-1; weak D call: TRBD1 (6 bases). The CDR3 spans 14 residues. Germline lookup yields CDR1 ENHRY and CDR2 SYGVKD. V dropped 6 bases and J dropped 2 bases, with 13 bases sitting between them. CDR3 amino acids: CAIRGDRLNTEAFF. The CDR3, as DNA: TGTGCCATCAGGGGCGACAGGCTAAACACTGAAGCTTTCTTT.

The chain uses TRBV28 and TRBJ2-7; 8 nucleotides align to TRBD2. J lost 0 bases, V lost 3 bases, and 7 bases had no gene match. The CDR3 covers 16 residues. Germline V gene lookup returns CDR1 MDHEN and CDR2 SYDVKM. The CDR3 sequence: CASSFIIREGSYEQYF. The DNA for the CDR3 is TGTGCCAGCAGTTTTATAATACGGGAGGGCTCCTACGAGCAGTACTTC.